This T cell receptor beta chain was observed in a study of technical replicates of blood from four donors. Germline trimming cut 6 bases from V and 10 bases from J; bases unmatched to any gene: 10. There are 15 residues in the CDR3. From germline, CDR1 is MNHNS and CDR2 SASEGT. Only in-frame clones appear in the TCRdb table, and some are missing; sequencing was by immunoSEQ multiplex PCR. The sample consists of about 61,000 clones, 95% to 98% of them appearing once. The specimen sequenced was T cells isolated from PBMCs. The sequence was obtained from a human donor in good health. The chain couples TRBV6-1 to TRBJ1-6; TRBD1 agrees at 9 bases. CDR3 residues: CASSDRDRDLSPLHF. The CDR3 nucleotides read TGTGCCAGCAGCGATAGGGACAGGGATTTATCACCCCTCCACTTT.